This T cell receptor beta chain emerged from a study of cytomegalovirus exposure and HLA in healthy donors. Study overall: Roughly 85 million unique TCRs from HLA-typed donors were held in an early release of data.

The CDR3 length is 15 residues. V gave up 4 bases and J gave up 4 bases, with 14 bases separating them. Germline values: CDR1 SGHTA, CDR2 FQGNSA. Both 60 Vbeta primers and 13 Jbeta primers went into the PCR. Authors' data handling: In a later analysis, around 87 million unique TCR beta chains included roughly 11 million shared by two or more donors. Sequencing was performed with immunoSEQ multiplex PCR; in TCRdb, only in-frame clones are kept and a portion is missing. The V and J calls and the clone size are those of that table, but D and trimming were determined from the DNA. In the table there are under 150,000 clones, 80% to 85% of which are singletons. Study observations and caveats: As a later analysis revealed, most CMV-associated TCR beta chains appeared HLA-restricted. The study carried out a later analysis of TCR beta sequences. It associated some 15,000 of them with specific HLA alleles at a false discovery rate of 0.05.

Of note for this clone: The antigen remains undetermined.

The receptor's source is a boy aged 5-17 years in good health and CMV-seronegative. The chain joins TRBV7-2 to TRBJ1-5, with D unclear. Sequencing input: PBMCs. The DNA for the CDR3 is TGTGCCAGCAGCTCGGACTCTCAAGTTAATCAGCCCCAGCATTTT. This gives the protein CASSSDSQVNQPQHF.